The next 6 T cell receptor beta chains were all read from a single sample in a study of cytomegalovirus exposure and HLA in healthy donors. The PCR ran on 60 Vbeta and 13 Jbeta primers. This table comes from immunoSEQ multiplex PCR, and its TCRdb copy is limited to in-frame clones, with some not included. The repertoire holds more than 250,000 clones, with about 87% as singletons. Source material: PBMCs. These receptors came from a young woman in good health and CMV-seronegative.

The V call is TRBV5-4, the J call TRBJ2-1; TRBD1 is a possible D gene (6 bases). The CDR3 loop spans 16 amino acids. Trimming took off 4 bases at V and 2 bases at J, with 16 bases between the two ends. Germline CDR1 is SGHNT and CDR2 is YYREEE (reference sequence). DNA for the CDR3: TGTGCCAGCAGCCGCACCGGACAGAGAACCTACAATGAGCAGTTCTTC. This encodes CASSRTGQRTYNEQFF.

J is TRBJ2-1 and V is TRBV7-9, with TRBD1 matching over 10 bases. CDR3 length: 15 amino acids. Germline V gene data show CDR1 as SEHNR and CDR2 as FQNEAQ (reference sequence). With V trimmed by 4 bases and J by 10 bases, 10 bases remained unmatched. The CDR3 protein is CASSSRDRGPYEQFF. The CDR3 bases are TGTGCCAGCAGCTCCCGGGACAGGGGTCCTTACGAGCAGTTCTTC.

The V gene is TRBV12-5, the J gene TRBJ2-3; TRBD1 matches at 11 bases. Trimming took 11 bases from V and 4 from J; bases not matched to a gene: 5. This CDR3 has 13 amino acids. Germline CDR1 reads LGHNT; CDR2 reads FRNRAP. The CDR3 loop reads CAGGQGAADTQYF. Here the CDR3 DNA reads TGTGCTGGAGGACAGGGGGCAGCAGATACGCAGTATTTT.

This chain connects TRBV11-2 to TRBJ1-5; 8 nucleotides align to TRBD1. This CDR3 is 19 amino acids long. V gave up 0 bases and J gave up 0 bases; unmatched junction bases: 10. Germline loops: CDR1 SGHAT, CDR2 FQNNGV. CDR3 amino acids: CASSLDYFDRGDSNQPQHF. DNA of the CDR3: TGTGCCAGCAGCTTAGATTATTTCGACAGGGGAGATAGCAATCAGCCCCAGCATTTT.

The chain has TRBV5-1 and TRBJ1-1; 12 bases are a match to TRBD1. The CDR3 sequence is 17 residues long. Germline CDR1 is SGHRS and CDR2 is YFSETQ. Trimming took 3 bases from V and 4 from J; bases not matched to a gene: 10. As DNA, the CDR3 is TGCGCCAGCAGCTCGGGACAGGGGGCCCGGACGAGCACTGAAGCTTTCTTT. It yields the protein CASSSGQGARTSTEAFF.

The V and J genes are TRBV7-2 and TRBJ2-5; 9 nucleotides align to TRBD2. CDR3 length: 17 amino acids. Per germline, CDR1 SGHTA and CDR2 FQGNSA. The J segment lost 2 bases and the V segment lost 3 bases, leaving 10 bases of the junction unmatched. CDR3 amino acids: CASSFNVLAGLQETQYF. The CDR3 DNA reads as TGTGCCAGCAGCTTTAATGTTCTAGCGGGGCTTCAAGAGACCCAGTACTTC.